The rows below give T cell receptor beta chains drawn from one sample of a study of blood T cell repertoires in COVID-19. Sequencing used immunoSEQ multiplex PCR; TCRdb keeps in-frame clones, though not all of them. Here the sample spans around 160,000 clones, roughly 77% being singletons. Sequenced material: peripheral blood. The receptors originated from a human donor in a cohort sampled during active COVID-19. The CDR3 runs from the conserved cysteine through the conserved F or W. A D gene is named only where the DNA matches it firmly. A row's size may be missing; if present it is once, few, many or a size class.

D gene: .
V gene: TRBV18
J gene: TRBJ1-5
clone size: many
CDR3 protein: CASSANRGNQPQHF
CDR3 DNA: TGTGCCAGCTCGGCTAACAGGGGCAATCAGCCCCAGCATTTT

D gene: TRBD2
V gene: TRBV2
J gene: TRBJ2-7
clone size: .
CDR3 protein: CASSGRLATYEQYF
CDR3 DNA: TGTGCCAGCAGTGGAAGACTAGCCACCTACGAGCAGTACTTC

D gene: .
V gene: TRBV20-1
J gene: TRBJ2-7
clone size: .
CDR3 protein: CSASFPGTYEQYF
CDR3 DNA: TGCAGTGCTAGTTTTCCAGGGACCTACGAGCAGTACTTC

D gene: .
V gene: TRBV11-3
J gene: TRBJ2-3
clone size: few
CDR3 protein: CASSSSDITGSTQYF
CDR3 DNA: TGTGCCAGCAGCTCAAGCGACATAACAGGGAGTACGCAGTATTTT

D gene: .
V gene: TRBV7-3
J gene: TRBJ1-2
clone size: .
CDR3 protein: CASSVSGLYGYTF
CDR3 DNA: TGTGCCAGCAGCGTATCTGGCTTATATGGCTACACCTTC

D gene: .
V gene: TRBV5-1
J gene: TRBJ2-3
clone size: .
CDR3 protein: CASSPVLDTDTQYF
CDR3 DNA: TGCGCCAGCAGCCCGGTACTTGACACAGATACGCAGTATTTT

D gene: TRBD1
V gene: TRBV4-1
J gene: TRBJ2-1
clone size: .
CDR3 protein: CASSQVQGSGNEQFF
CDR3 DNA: TGCGCCAGCAGCCAAGTACAGGGGAGCGGCAATGAGCAGTTCTTC

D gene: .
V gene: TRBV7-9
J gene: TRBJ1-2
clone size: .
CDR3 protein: CASSLGGPLYGYTF
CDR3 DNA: TGTGCCAGCAGCTTAGGGGGGCCACTTTATGGCTACACCTTC

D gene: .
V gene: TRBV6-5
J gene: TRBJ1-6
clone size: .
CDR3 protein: CASSYGAGEGSPLHF
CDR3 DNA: TGTGCCAGCAGTTACGGGGCAGGGGAAGGCTCACCCCTCCACTTT

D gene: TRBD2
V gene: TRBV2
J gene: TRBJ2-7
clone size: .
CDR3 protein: CASGSGRAYEQYF
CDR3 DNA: TGTGCCAGCGGGAGCGGGAGGGCCTACGAGCAGTACTTC

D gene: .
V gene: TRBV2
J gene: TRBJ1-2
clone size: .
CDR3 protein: CASREDNYGYTF
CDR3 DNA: TGTGCCAGCAGAGAGGATAACTATGGCTACACCTTC

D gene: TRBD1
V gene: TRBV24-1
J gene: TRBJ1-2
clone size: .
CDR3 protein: CATSGADRGGYTF
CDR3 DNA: TGTGCCACCAGTGGTGCGGACAGGGGGGGCTACACCTTC

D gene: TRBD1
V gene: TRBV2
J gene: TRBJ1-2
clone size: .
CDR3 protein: CASRQPGGYGYTF
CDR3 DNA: TGTGCCAGCAGGCAACCAGGGGGCTATGGCTACACCTTC

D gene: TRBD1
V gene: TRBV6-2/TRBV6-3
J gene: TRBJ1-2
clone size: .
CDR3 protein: CASSYPGQEAGYGYTF
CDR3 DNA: TGTGCCAGCAGTTATCCGGGACAGGAGGCCGGCTATGGCTACACCTTC

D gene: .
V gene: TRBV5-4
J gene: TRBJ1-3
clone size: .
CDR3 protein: CASSNGPGLNSGNTIYF
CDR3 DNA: TGTGCCAGCAGCAACGGGCCCGGACTGAACTCTGGAAACACCATATATTTT

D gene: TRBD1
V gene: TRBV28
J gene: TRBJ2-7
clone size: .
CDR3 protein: CASSKPGQASWSYEQYF
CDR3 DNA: TGTGCCAGCAGTAAGCCGGGACAGGCATCGTGGTCCTACGAGCAGTACTTC

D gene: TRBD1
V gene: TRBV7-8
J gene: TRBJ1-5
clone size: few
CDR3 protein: CASSTHRLGTGVGSNQPQHF
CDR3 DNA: TGTGCCAGCAGCACTCACCGATTGGGGACAGGGGTCGGGAGCAATCAGCCCCAGCATTTT

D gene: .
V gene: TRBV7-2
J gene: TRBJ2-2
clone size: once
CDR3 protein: CASSSAGAIGELFF
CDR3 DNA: TGTGCCAGCAGCTCCGCGGGGGCCATCGGGGAGCTGTTTTTT

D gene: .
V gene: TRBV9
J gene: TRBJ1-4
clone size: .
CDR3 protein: CASSIERESNEKLFF
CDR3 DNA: TGTGCCAGCAGCATCGAGAGGGAGTCCAATGAAAAACTGTTTTTT

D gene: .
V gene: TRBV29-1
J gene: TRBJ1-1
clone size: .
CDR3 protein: CSVYRGGVNTEAFF
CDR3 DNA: TGCAGCGTATACCGTGGAGGGGTGAACACTGAAGCTTTCTTT

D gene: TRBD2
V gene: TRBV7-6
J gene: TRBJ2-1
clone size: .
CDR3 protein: CASSWGGLAGAQNEQFF
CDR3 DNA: TGTGCCAGCAGCTGGGGAGGACTAGCGGGAGCACAGAATGAGCAGTTCTTC

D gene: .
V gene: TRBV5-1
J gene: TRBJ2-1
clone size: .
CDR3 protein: CASGRGTSYNEQFF
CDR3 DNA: TGCGCCAGCGGACGGGGGACTTCCTACAATGAGCAGTTCTTC

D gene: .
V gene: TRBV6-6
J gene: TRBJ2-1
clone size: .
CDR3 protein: CASSPRGGTYNEQFF
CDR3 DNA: TGTGCCAGCAGTCCCCGGGGAGGAACCTACAATGAGCAGTTCTTC

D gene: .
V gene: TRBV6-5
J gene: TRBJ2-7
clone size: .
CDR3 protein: CASRWAVNYEQYF
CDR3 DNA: TGTGCCAGCAGATGGGCAGTTAACTACGAGCAGTACTTC

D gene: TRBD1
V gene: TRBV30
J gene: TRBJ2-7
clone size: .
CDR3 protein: CAWSPPGTGGYEQYF
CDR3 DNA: TGTGCCTGGAGTCCCCCAGGGACAGGGGGCTACGAGCAGTACTTC

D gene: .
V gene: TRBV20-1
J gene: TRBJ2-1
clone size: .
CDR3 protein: CSASGAVINNEQFF
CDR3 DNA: TGCAGTGCTAGTGGGGCAGTGATAAACAATGAGCAGTTCTTC

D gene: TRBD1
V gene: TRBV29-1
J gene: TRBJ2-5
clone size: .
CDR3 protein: CSARTGVETQYF
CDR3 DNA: TGCAGCGCCAGGACAGGGGTAGAGACCCAGTACTTC

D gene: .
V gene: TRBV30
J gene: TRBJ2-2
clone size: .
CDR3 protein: CAWSAVADTGELFF
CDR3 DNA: TGTGCCTGGAGTGCGGTAGCGGACACCGGGGAGCTGTTTTTT

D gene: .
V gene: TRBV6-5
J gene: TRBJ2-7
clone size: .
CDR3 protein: CASSLRGPAVEQYF
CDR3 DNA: TGTGCCAGCAGTCTCAGGGGCCCCGCCGTCGAGCAGTACTTC

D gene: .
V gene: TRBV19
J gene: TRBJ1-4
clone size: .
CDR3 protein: CASNNGGADNEKLFF
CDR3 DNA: TGTGCCAGTAATAACGGGGGAGCTGATAATGAAAAACTGTTTTTT

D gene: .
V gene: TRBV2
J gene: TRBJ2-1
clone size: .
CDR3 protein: CASSATVGPYEQFF
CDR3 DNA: TGTGCCAGCAGTGCGACGGTGGGGCCCTATGAGCAGTTCTTC

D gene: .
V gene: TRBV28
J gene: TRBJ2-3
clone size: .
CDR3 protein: CAIPSGTNTDTQYF
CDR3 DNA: TGTGCCATCCCCAGTGGAACTAACACAGATACGCAGTATTTT

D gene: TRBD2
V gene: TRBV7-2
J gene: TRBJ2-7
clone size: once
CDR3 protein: CASSPGTSGIDLLEQYF
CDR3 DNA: TGTGCCAGCAGCCCCGGGACTAGCGGGATAGATCTGCTCGAGCAGTACTTC

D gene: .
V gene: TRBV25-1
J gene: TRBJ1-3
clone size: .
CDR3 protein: CASRLTGAGNTIYF
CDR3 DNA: TGTGCCAGCAGGCTGACAGGAGCTGGAAACACCATATATTTT

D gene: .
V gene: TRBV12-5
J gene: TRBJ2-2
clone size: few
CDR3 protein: CASGHNTGELFF
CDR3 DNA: TGTGCTAGTGGACACAACACCGGGGAGCTGTTTTTT

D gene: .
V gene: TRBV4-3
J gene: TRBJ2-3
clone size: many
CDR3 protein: CASSQTWVGGEPFTDTQYF
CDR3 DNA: TGCGCCAGCAGCCAGACATGGGTAGGGGGGGAACCCTTCACAGATACGCAGTATTTT

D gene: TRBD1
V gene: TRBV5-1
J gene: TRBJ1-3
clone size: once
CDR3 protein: CASSLVGQGRGNTIYF
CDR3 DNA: TGCGCCAGCAGCTTGGTGGGACAGGGGAGAGGAAACACCATATATTTT

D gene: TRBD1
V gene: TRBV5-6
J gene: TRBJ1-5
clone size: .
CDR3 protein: CASSLGGDRDQPQHF
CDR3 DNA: TGTGCCAGCAGCTTGGGTGGGGACAGGGACCAGCCCCAGCATTTT

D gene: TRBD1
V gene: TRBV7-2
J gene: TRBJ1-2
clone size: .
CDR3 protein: CASSFTGAGGYTF
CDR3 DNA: TGTGCCAGCAGCTTTACAGGGGCCGGGGGCTACACCTTC

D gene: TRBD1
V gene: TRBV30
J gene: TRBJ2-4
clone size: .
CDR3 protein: CAWSRQGVLNIQYF
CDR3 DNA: TGTGCCTGGAGCAGACAGGGGGTCTTAAACATTCAGTACTTC

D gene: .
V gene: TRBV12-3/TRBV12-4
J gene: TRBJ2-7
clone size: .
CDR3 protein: CASGLGGNEQYF
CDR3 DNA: TGTGCCAGCGGACTTGGGGGGAACGAGCAGTACTTC

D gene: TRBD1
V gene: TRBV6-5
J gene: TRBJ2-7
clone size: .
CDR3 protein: CASSYTGTGVHYEQYF
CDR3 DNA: TGTGCCAGCAGTTATACCGGGACAGGGGTACACTACGAGCAGTACTTC

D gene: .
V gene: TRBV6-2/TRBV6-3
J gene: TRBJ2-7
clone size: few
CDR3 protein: CASSYSILGVEQYF
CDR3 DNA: TGTGCCAGCAGTTACTCTATCCTGGGCGTGGAGCAGTACTTC

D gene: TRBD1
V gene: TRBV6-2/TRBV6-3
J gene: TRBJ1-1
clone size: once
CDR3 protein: CASSRQGEGGAHFF
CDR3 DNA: TGTGCCAGCAGTCGACAGGGGGAAGGAGGGGCCCATTTCTTT

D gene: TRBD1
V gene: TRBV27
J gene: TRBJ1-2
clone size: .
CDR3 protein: CASSLERTGRTGYTF
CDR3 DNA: TGTGCCAGCAGTTTGGAAAGGACAGGGAGGACTGGCTACACCTTC

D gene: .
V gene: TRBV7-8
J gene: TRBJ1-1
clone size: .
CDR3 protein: CASSPLTPGAFF
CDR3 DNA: TGTGCCAGCAGCCCTCTAACCCCTGGAGCTTTCTTT

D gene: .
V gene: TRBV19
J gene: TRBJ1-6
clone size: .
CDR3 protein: CASSMLNTGNSPLHF
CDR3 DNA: TGTGCCAGTAGTATGTTAAATACCGGTAATTCACCCCTCCACTTT

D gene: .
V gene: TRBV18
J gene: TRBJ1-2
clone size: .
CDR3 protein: CASSPREGQSGYTF
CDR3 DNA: TGTGCCAGCTCACCACGGGAGGGCCAGAGTGGCTACACCTTC

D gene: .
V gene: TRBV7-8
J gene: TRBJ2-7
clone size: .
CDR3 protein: CASSRGAGDEQYF
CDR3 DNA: TGTGCCAGCAGCCGAGGGGCAGGGGACGAGCAGTACTTC

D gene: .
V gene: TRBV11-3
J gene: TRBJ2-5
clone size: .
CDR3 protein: CASSKDSRETQYF
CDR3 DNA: TGTGCCAGCAGCAAGGACAGCCGGGAGACCCAGTACTTC

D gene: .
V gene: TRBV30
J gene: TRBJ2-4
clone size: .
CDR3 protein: CAWTGDWNIQYF
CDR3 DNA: TGTGCCTGGACGGGGGATTGGAACATTCAGTACTTC

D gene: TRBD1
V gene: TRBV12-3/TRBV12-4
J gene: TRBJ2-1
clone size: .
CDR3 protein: CASRTGSNEQFF
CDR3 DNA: TGTGCCAGCAGGACAGGGAGCAATGAGCAGTTCTTC

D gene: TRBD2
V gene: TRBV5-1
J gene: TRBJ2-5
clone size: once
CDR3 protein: CASSLVAGGPQYF
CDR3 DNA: TGCGCCAGCAGCTTGGTCGCGGGGGGCCCCCAGTACTTC

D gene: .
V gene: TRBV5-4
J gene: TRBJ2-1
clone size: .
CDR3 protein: CAFRGQGYNEQFF
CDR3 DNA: TGTGCCTTCAGGGGCCAGGGATACAATGAGCAGTTCTTC

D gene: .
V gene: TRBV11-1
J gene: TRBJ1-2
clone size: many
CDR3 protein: CASSLGHLLSYTF
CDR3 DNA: TGTGCCAGCAGCTTAGGGCACCTCCTCAGCTACACCTTC

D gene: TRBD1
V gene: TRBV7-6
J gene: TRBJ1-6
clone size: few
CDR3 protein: CASSSPFRGTGWNSPLHF
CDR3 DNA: TGTGCCAGCAGCTCTCCCTTCCGGGGGACAGGGTGGAATTCACCCCTCCACTTT

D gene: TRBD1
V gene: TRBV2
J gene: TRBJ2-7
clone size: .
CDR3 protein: CASSPGGYEQYF
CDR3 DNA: TGTGCCAGCAGCCCAGGGGGCTACGAGCAGTACTTC

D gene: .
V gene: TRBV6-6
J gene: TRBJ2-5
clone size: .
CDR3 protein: CASSPDSVWTQYF
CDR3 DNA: TGTGCCAGCAGCCCGGACAGCGTTTGGACCCAGTACTTC

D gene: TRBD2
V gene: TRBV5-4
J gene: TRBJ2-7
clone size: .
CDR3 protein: CASSQGTSGAYEQYF
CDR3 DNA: TGTGCCAGCAGCCAAGGGACTAGCGGGGCCTACGAGCAGTACTTC